Listed here is a single T cell receptor (beta chain). Its antigen is as yet unknown. This CDR3 region has 14 residues. With 6 bases clipped from V and 6 bases from J, the junction kept 6 bases outside the gene matches. Germline CDR1 is SGHNT and CDR2 is YYREEE (reference sequence). The data were obtained in a study of siplizumab effects on memory and regulatory T cells. The study, taken as a whole, reports: Fewer alloreactive sequences mapped to unstimulated CD4+ memory cells under siplizumab. Naive T cells seemed more diverse than memory cells and seemed major alloresponse contributors.

Some 9.4 x 10^4 TCR templates per sample were sequenced. Libraries were prepared by immunoSEQ multiplex PCR; TCRdb keeps only in-frame clonotypes and omits some of them. The data hold 90,000 to 110,000 clones, with just over 90% observed a single time. The gene calls are TRBV5-4 and TRBJ2-3, with 11 bases matching TRBD2. The receptor was derived from a human donor in good health. The specimen was CD4+ T cells sorted from blood. The DNA of the CDR3 is TGTGCCAGCACCGGGACTAGCGGACTGGATACGCAGTATTTT. Amino acid sequence: CASTGTSGLDTQYF.